A selection of T cell receptor beta chains follows, all from one sample in a study of blood T cell repertoires in COVID-19. TCRdb's table, derived via immunoSEQ multiplex PCR, lists solely in-frame clones and lacks some. The table has roughly 200,000 clones, more than 75% seen once. The sample consisted of peripheral blood. These receptors all come from a woman in her forties or fifties with active or convalescent COVID-19. Both conserved end residues are part of each CDR3. The D gene is left open where the match is weak. Clone size is not always given. Where it is, it says once, few, many or a class for expanded clones.

CDR3nt,CDR3aa,d_gene,j_gene,v_gene,abundance
TGTGCCAGCAGCCGGACTAGCGGGGGACACGAGCAGTACTTC,CASSRTSGGHEQYF,TRBD2,TRBJ2-7,TRBV5-6,-
TGCAGTGCTAGGGGACTTAATGGCTACACCTTC,CSARGLNGYTF,-,TRBJ1-2,TRBV20-1,-
TGTGCCAGTAGCCGGACTAGCGGGAGAGAGACAGATACGCAGTATTTT,CASSRTSGRETDTQYF,TRBD2,TRBJ2-3,TRBV9,once
TGTGCCAGCAGCTTAGTTAGCGGGAAGGTTGAGACCCAGTACTTC,CASSLVSGKVETQYF,TRBD2,TRBJ2-5,TRBV7-2,-
TGTGCCAGCTCACCACGACAGGGGGAGGCCACCGGGGAGCTGTTTTTT,CASSPRQGEATGELFF,TRBD1,TRBJ2-2,TRBV18,-
TGTGCCAGCAGCTTTCCCGACAGGGCCTATGGCTACACCTTC,CASSFPDRAYGYTF,TRBD1,TRBJ1-2,TRBV7-9,-
TGTGCCAGCAGCCCTACCGGGACAGGGCTGGAAGGCTACACCTTC,CASSPTGTGLEGYTF,TRBD1,TRBJ1-2,TRBV14,-
TGTGCCAGCAGCCAAGATCCAAGCGGGAGGGAGGCCGAGCAGTACTTC,CASSQDPSGREAEQYF,TRBD2,TRBJ2-7,TRBV3-1/TRBV3-2,few
TGTGCCAGCAGCCCCCGGGATAGCGGGGGAAAGTGCCACCGGGGAGCTGTTTTT,CASSPRDSGGKCHRGAVF,TRBD2,TRBJ2-2,TRBV7-6,-
TGTGCCAGCAGTCGGACTAGGGATTACGAGCAGTACTTC,CASSRTRDYEQYF,TRBD2,TRBJ2-7,TRBV6-5,-
TGTGCCAGCAGCCGGGGGGCCTATGGCTACACCTTC,CASSRGAYGYTF,-,TRBJ1-2,TRBV11-2,-
TGCGCCAGCAGCTTGCCTAGCGGGACCACAGATACGCAGTATTTT,CASSLPSGTTDTQYF,TRBD2,TRBJ2-3,TRBV5-1,-
TGTGCCAGTCAGACAGGGGCTTACACTGAAGCTTTCTTT,CASQTGAYTEAFF,TRBD1,TRBJ1-1,TRBV19,few
TGTGCCAGCAGCTCCTCGGGGTCGGGAGAGACCCAGTACTTC,CASSSSGSGETQYF,-,TRBJ2-5,TRBV7-9,-
TGTGCCAGCAGTTTGGCGGGGCCCTCACCCCTCCACTTT,CASSLAGPSPLHF,-,TRBJ1-6,TRBV12-3/TRBV12-4,many
TGTGCCAGCAGCGCAGGGGGGTCCCGCACAGATACGCAGTATTTT,CASSAGGSRTDTQYF,-,TRBJ2-3,TRBV4-2,-
TGTGCCAGTAGTATAGGCCAGGGGGAACGAGGCTACACCTTC,CASSIGQGERGYTF,TRBD1,TRBJ1-2,TRBV19,-
TGTGCCAGCAGACCTACTAGCGGGAGGGTCAATGAGCAGTTCTTC,CASRPTSGRVNEQFF,TRBD2,TRBJ2-1,TRBV11-1,-
TGTGCCAGTAGTCCCACTAGCGGGGGTTTCACAGATACGCAGTATTTT,CASSPTSGGFTDTQYF,TRBD2,TRBJ2-3,TRBV19,-
TGTGCCAGCAGTGACGGGACAACCTCTAACTATGGCTACACCTTC,CASSDGTTSNYGYTF,-,TRBJ1-2,TRBV6-2/TRBV6-3,-
TGTGCCAGCACCGTCTCCTACGAGCAGTACTTC,CASTVSYEQYF,-,TRBJ2-7,TRBV25-1,-
TGTGCCAGCAGCCCTAAACCCCAGCGTGGCCAAGAGACCCAGTACTTC,CASSPKPQRGQETQYF,-,TRBJ2-5,TRBV7-7,-
TGTGCCAGCAGCTTGGGTGGGACTTTCTACAATGAGCAGTTCTTC,CASSLGGTFYNEQFF,-,TRBJ2-1,TRBV5-4,-
TGTGCCAGTAGCAGACTAGCGGATAACACCGGGGAGCTGTTTTTT,CASSRLADNTGELFF,TRBD2,TRBJ2-2,TRBV19,-
TGTGCCAGCAGTAACCCGGGACAGGCAAACTATGGCTACACCTTC,CASSNPGQANYGYTF,TRBD1,TRBJ1-2,TRBV6-2/TRBV6-3,-
TGTGCCAGCAGTAGGACAGGGGGGCCCTACGAGCAGTACTTC,CASSRTGGPYEQYF,TRBD1,TRBJ2-7,TRBV27,-
TGTGCCAGCAGTTTAAGGGCGGGGGGAGAAGAGCAGTACTTC,CASSLRAGGEEQYF,TRBD2,TRBJ2-7,TRBV27,-
TGTGCCAGCAGCTTGGGGGAGGTTCTGTATTCACCCCTCCACTTT,CASSLGEVLYSPLHF,-,TRBJ1-6,TRBV5-6,-
TGTGCCACCAGCAGAGGTGTTCTACAGGGGGCATCCTATGGCTACACCTTC,CATSRGVLQGASYGYTF,TRBD1,TRBJ1-2,TRBV15,-
TGTGCCAGCAGCCTAGGGGGCGCCGGAGTGTCCGGGGAGCTGTTTTTT,CASSLGGAGVSGELFF,TRBD1,TRBJ2-2,TRBV28,-
TGCGCCAGCAGGGGACTAGCGGGATATCTCCCCTACAATGAGCAGTTCTTC,CASRGLAGYLPYNEQFF,TRBD2,TRBJ2-1,TRBV10-1,-
TGCAGCGTTGAAGGGACAGGGGGCGCCGGCTACACCTTC,CSVEGTGGAGYTF,TRBD1,TRBJ1-2,TRBV29-1,-
TGTGCCAGCCTCTGGAGCTCCTACAATGAGCAGTTCTTC,CASLWSSYNEQFF,-,TRBJ2-1,TRBV6-5,-
TGTGCCAGCAGTTACTCAACAGTTCACGGCTACACCTTC,CASSYSTVHGYTF,-,TRBJ1-2,TRBV6-6,-
TGTGCCAGCAGCCCGAGAACAGGGGTCTATGGCTACACCTTC,CASSPRTGVYGYTF,TRBD1,TRBJ1-2,TRBV11-2,-
TGTGCCAGCCTGCAGACGGGGGGTTGGGGGAATCAGCCCCAGCATTTT,CASLQTGGWGNQPQHF,-,TRBJ1-5,TRBV2,-
TGTGCCAGCAGTAACAGGCCGGGCACCCAGTACTTC,CASSNRPGTQYF,-,TRBJ2-5,TRBV6-5,once
TGTGCCAGTAGAGACAGGGTATTTTATACGCAGTATTTT,CASRDRVFYTQYF,TRBD1,TRBJ2-3,TRBV19,few
TGCGCCAGCAGAAGGGCAGGGCTCCGCTCTGGGGCCAACGTCCTGACTTTC,CASRRAGLRSGANVLTF,-,TRBJ2-6,TRBV5-1,few
TGTGCCAGCGGCGGACTAGCGGGGAGAAACATTCAGTACTTC,CASGGLAGRNIQYF,TRBD2,TRBJ2-4,TRBV28,-
TGTGCCATCAGTGAGTCCGTTAACTATGGCTACACCTTC,CAISESVNYGYTF,-,TRBJ1-2,TRBV10-3,-
TGTGCCAGCAGCCGGGCGGGTAATGAGCAGTTCTTC,CASSRAGNEQFF,-,TRBJ2-1,TRBV3-1/TRBV3-2,-
TGTGCCAGCAGTTACGGCGGGGGAGGTGAGCAGTTCTTC,CASSYGGGGEQFF,TRBD2,TRBJ2-1,TRBV6-5,-
TGTGCCAGCAGGTTGGAGGGCGACTATGGCTACACCTTC,CASRLEGDYGYTF,-,TRBJ1-2,TRBV6-5,few
TGCGCCAGCAGCCAAGGGCGACGACAGGATAATCAGCCCCAGCATTTT,CASSQGRRQDNQPQHF,-,TRBJ1-5,TRBV4-1,-
TGTGCCAGCAGCCTAAGACAGCAGGGAGAAAAACTGTTTTTT,CASSLRQQGEKLFF,-,TRBJ1-4,TRBV5-8,-
TGCGCCAGCAGTCTGACAGGGGGTAGTACTGAAGCTTTCTTT,CASSLTGGSTEAFF,TRBD1,TRBJ1-1,TRBV5-1,-
TGTGCCAGCAGTGATTGGCGGGGGGGCAGGAATGAGCAGTTCTTC,CASSDWRGGRNEQFF,TRBD2,TRBJ2-1,TRBV2,once
TGTGCCAGCAGTTACCCTACTAGCGGGGGAACAGATACGCAGTATTTT,CASSYPTSGGTDTQYF,TRBD2,TRBJ2-3,TRBV6-6,-
TGTGCCAGCAGCTCGGCCCCCACTAGCGGCCGAAGGGATGAGCAGTTCTTC,CASSSAPTSGRRDEQFF,TRBD2,TRBJ2-1,TRBV7-2,few
TGTGCCAGCAGCCGCTTAGCGGGGGGCTCGACTCACAATGAGCAGTTCTTC,CASSRLAGGSTHNEQFF,TRBD2,TRBJ2-1,TRBV3-1/TRBV3-2,once
TGTGCCACCAGCAGAGTAACGGGGGGGGCGAGGGAGCAGTACTTC,CATSRVTGGAREQYF,TRBD2,TRBJ2-7,TRBV15,-
TGTGCCAGCAGCGACAGGGTTACTGAAGCTTTCTTT,CASSDRVTEAFF,TRBD1,TRBJ1-1,TRBV28,-
TGTGCCAGCAGCCTGCGGGGGGGGCTACCTAACGAGCAGTACTTC,CASSLRGGLPNEQYF,TRBD2,TRBJ2-7,TRBV7-6,-
TGTGCCAGCGGTCTAGGGAGGGCCCAAGAGACCCAGTACTTC,CASGLGRAQETQYF,TRBD2,TRBJ2-5,TRBV2,-
TGCAGTGCTAGTAGGGACAGGGGATTCTCTGGAAACACCATATATTTT,CSASRDRGFSGNTIYF,TRBD1,TRBJ1-3,TRBV20-1,-
TGTGCCAGCAGCCAAGATCGGGGGGCTAACTATGGCTACACCTTC,CASSQDRGANYGYTF,-,TRBJ1-2,TRBV4-2,-